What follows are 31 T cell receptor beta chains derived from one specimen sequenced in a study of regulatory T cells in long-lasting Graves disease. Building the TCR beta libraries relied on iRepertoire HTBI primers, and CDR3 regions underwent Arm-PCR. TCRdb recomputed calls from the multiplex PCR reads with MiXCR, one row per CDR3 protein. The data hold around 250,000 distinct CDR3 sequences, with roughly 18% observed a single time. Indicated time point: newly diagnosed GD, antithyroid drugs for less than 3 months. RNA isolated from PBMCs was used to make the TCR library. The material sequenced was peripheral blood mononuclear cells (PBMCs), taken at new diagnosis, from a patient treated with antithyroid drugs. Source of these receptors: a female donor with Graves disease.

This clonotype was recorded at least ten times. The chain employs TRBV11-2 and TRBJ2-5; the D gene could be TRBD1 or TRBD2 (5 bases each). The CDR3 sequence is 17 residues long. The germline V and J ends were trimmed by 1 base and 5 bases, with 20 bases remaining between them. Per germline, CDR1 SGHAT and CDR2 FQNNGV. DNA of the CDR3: TGTGCCAGCAGCTTAGTTCGGGACGCGTCAGGAACGGAGACCCAGTACTTC. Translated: CASSLVRDASGTETQYF.

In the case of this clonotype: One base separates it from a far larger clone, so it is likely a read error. The CDR3 nucleotides read TGTGCCAGAAGAAGGGACAAGGGGGAGACCCAGTACTTC. Encoded protein: CARRRDKGETQYF. The V call is TRBV6-2 or TRBV6-3, the J call TRBJ2-5, with a tentative D call TRBD1 (6 bases). The germline CDR1 and CDR2 sequences are MNHEY and SVGEGT. Trimming shortened V by 9 bases and J by 5 bases, and 16 bases separated the two germline ends. The CDR3 covers 13 residues.

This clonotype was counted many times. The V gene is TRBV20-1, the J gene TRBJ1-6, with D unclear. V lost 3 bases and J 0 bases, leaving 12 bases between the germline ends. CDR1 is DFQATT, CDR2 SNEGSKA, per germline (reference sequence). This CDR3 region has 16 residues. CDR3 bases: TGCAGTGCTAGGGAGACCCCGAGCTCCTATAATTCACCCCTCCACTTT. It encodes CSARETPSSYNSPLHF.

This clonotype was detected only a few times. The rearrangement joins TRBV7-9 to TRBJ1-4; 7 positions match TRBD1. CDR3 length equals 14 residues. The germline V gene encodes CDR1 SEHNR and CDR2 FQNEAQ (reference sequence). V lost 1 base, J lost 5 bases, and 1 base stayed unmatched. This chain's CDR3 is CASSLEGANEKLFF. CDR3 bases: TGTGCCAGCAGCTTAGAGGGGGCGAATGAAAAACTGTTTTTT. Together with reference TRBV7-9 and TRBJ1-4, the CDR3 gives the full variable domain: DTGVSQNPRHKITKRGQNVTFRCDPISEHNRLYWYRQTLGQGPEFLTYFQNEAQLEKSRLLSDRFSAERPKGSFSTLEIQRTEQGDSAMYLCASSLEGANEKLFFGSGTQLSVL.

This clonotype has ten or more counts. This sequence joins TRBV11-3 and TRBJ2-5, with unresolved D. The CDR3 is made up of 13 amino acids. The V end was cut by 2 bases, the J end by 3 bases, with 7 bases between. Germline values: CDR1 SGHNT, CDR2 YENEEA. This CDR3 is CASSLRQKETQYF. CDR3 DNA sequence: TGTGCCAGCAGCTTAAGGCAAAAAGAGACCCAGTACTTC.

CDR3 sequence reads: CASSFGSSGRILVQFF. In nucleotides, the CDR3 is TGTGCCAGCAGCTTCGGTTCTAGCGGGAGAATCTTAGTGCAGTTCTTC. The chain uses TRBV11-3 and TRBJ2-1, with 10 bases fitting TRBD2. After removal of 3 bases from V and 12 bases from J, the junction contained 14 bases not matched to a gene. This CDR3 has 16 amino acids. Germline lookup yields CDR1 SGHNT and CDR2 YENEEA.

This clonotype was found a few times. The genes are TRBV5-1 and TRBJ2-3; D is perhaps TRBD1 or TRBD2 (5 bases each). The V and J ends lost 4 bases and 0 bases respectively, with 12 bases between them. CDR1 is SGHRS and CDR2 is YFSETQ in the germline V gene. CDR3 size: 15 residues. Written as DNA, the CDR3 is TGCGCCAGCAGCATAGGGACGGATAGCACAGATACGCAGTATTTT. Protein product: CASSIGTDSTDTQYF. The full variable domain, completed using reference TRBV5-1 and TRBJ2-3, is KAGVTQTPRYLIKTRGQQVTLSCSPISGHRSVSWYQQTPGQGLQFLFEYFSETQRNKGNFPGRFSGRQFSNSRSEMNVSTLELGDSALYLCASSIGTDSTDTQYFGPGTRLTVL.

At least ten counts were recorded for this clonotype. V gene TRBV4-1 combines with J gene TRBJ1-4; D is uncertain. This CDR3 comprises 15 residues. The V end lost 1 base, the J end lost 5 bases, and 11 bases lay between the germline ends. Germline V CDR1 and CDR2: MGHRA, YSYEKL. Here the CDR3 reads CASSQGETVNEKLFF. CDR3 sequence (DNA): TGCGCCAGCAGCCAAGGGGAAACGGTCAATGAAAAACTGTTTTTT.

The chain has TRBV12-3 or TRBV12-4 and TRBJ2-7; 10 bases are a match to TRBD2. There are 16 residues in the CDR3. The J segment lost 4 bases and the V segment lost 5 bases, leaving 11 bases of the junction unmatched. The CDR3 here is CASSPNSGRAGYEQYF. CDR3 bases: TGTGCCAGCAGTCCTAACAGCGGGAGGGCCGGGTACGAGCAGTACTTC.

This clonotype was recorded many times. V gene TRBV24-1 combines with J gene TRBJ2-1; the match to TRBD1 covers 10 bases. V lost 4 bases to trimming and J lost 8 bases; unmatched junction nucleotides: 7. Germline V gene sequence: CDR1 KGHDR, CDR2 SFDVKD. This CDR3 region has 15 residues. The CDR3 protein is CATSDRGTGEDEQFF. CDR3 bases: TGTGCCACCAGTGACCGAGGGACAGGGGAGGATGAGCAGTTCTTC.

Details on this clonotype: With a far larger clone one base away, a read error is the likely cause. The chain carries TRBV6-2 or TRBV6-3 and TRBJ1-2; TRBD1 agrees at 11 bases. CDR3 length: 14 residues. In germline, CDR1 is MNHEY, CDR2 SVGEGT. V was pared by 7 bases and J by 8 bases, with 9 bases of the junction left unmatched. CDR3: CASNPGQGAGGYTF. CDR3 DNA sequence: TGTGCCAGCAACCCCGGACAGGGGGCGGGGGGCTACACCTTC.

The CDR3, as DNA: TGTGCCAGCAGTTTATTAGGACTAGGGCAAGAGACCCAGTACTTC. This encodes CASSLLGLGQETQYF. This sequence joins TRBV28 and TRBJ2-5; 7 bases are shared with TRBD2. The CDR3 runs to 15 residues. Germline V gives CDR1 MDHEN, CDR2 SYDVKM. Germline trimming cut 1 base from V and 2 bases from J; bases unmatched to any gene: 4.

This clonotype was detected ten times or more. The CDR3 region has the DNA TGTGCCAGCAGCGTAGGGGGGGGAGTTTCCTACGAGCAGTACTTC. It yields the protein CASSVGGGVSYEQYF. V and J are TRBV9 and TRBJ2-7; TRBD2 matches at 7 bases. The CDR3 is made up of 15 amino acids. With V trimmed by 0 bases and J by 1 base, 4 bases remained unmatched. The germline V gene encodes CDR1 SGDLS and CDR2 YYNGEE.

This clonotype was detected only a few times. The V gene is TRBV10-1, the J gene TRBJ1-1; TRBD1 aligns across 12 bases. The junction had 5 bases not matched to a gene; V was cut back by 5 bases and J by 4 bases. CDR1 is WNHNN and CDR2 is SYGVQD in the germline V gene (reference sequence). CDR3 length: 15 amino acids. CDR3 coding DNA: TGCGCCAGCAGTTCCACGGGACAGGGGGCCACTGAAGCTTTCTTT. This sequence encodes CASSSTGQGATEAFF.

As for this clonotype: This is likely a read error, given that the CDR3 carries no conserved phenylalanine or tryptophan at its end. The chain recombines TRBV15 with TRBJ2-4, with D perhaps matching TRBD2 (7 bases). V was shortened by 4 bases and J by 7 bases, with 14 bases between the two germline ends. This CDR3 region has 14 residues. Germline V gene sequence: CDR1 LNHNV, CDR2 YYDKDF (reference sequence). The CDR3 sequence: CATSTWGGANIQYL. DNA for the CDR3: TGTGCCACCAGCACCTGGGGGGGGGCGAACATTCAGTACCTC.

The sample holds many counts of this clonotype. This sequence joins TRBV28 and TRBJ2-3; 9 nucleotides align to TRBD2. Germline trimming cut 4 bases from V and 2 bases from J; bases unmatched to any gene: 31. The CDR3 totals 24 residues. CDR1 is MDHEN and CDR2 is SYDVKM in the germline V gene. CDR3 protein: CASSWITGTSLREGDLPSTDTQYF. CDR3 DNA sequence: TGTGCCAGCAGTTGGATTACCGGGACTAGCCTGCGGGAGGGAGACCTACCATCCACAGATACGCAGTATTTT.

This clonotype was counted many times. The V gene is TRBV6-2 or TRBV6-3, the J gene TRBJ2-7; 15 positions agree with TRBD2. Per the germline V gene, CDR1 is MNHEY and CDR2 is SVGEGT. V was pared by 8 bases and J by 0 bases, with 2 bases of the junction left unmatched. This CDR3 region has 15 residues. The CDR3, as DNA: TGTGCCAGCGGACTAGCGGGAGGGAGCTCCTACGAGCAGTACTTC. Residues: CASGLAGGSSYEQYF.

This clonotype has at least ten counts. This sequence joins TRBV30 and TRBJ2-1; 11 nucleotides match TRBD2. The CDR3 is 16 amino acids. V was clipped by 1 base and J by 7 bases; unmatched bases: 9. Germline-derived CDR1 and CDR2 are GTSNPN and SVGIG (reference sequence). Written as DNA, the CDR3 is TGTGCCTGGAGTGAGAACCCATGGACTAGCGGGAATGAGCAGTTCTTC. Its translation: CAWSENPWTSGNEQFF. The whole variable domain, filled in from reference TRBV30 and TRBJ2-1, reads SQTIHQWPATLVQPVGSPLSLECTVEGTSNPNLYWYRQAAGRGLQLLFYSVGIGQISSEVPQNLSASRPQDRQFILSSKKLLLSDSGFYLCAWSENPWTSGNEQFFGPGTRLTVL.

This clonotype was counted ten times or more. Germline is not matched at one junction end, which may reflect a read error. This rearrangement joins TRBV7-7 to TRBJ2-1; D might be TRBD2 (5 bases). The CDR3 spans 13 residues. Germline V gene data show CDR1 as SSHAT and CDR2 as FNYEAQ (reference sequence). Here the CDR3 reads CASSLALANEQFF. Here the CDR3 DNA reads TGTGCTAGCAGCTTAGCTCTAGCCAATGAGCAGTTCTTC. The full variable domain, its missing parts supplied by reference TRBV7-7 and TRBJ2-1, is GAGVSQSPRYKVTKRGQDVTLRCDPISSHATLYWYQQALGQGPEFLTYFNYEAQPDKSGLPSDRFSAERPEGSISTLTIQRTEQRDSAMYRCASSLALANEQFFGPGTRLTVL.

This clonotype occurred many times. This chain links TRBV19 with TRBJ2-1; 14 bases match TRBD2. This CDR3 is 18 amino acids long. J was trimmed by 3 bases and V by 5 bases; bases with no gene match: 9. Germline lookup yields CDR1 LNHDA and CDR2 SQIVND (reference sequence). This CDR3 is CASSRSGLAGDFYNEQFF. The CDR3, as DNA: TGTGCCAGTAGTCGGTCGGGACTAGCGGGAGACTTCTACAATGAGCAGTTCTTC.

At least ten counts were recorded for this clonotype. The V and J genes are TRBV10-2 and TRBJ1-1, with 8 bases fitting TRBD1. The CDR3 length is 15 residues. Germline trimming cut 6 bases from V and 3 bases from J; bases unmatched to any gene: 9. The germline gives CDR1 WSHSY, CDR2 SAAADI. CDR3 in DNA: TGCGCCAGCAGCGAGGACAGGGCTAGATACACTGAAGCTTTCTTT. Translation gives CASSEDRARYTEAFF.

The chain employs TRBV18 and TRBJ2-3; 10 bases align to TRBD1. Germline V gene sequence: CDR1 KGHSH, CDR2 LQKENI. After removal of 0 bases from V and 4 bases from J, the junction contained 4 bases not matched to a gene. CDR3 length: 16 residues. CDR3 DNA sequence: TGTGCCAGCTCACCACCGGGACAGGGGTTGGCAGATACGCAGTATTTT. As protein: CASSPPGQGLADTQYF.

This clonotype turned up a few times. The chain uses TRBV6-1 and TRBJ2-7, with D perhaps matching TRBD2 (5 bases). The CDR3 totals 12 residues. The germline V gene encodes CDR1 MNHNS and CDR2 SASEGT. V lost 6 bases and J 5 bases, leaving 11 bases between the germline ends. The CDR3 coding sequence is TGTGCCAGCAGCTCCGGGGTAGACGAGCAGTACTTC. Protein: CASSSGVDEQYF.

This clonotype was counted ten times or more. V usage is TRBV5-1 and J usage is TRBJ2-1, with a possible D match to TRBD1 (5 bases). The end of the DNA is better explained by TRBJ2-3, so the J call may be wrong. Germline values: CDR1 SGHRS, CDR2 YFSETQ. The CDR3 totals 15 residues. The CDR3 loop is CASSLELYEGVTQYF. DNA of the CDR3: TGCGCCAGCAGCTTGGAACTTTACGAAGGGGTTACGCAGTATTTT.

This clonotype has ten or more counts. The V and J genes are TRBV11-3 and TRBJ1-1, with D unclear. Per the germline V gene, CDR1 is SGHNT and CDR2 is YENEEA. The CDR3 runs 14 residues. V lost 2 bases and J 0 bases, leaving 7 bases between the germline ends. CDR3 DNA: TGTGCCAGCAGCTTAACGACACTGAACACTGAAGCTTTCTTT. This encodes CASSLTTLNTEAFF.

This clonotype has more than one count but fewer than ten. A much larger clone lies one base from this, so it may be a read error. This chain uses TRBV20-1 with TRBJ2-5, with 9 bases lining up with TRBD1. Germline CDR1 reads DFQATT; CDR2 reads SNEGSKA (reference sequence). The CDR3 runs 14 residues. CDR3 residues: CSARNTGGQEAQYF. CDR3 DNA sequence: TGCAGTGCTAGAAACACAGGGGGCCAAGAGGCCCAGTACTTC.

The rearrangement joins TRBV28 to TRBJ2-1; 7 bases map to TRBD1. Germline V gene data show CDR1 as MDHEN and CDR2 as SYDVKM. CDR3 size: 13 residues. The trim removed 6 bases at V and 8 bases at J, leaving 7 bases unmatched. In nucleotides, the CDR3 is TGTGCCAGCAGCGATCTAGGGGGCGATGAGCAGTTCTTC. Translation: CASSDLGGDEQFF.

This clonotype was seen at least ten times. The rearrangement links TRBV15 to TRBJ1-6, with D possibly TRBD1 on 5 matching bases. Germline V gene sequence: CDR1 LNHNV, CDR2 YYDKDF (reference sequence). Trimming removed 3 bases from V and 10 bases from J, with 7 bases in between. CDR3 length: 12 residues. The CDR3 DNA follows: TGTGCCACCAGCAGGGACATGTCACCCCTCCACTTT. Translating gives CATSRDMSPLHF.

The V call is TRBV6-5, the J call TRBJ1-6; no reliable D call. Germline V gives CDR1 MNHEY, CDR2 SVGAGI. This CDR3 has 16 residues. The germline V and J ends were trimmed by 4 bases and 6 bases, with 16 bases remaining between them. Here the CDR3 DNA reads TGTGCCAGCAGTTCCACCGGGCTTTTGCTTAATTCACCCCTCCACTTT. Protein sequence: CASSSTGLLLNSPLHF.

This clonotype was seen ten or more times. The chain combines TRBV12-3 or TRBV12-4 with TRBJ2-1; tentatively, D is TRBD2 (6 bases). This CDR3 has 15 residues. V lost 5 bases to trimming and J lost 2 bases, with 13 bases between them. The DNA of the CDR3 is TGTGCCAGCAGTAGGGGAGCGGGCCCCTACAATGAGCAGTTCTTC. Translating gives CASSRGAGPYNEQFF.

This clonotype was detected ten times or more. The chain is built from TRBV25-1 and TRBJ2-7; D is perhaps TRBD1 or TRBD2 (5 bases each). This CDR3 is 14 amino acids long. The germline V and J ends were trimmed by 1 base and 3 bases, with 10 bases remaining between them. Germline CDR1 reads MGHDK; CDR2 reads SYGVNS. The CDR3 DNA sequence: TGTGCCAGCAGTGAATTGGGGGACGTCTACGAGCAGTACTTC. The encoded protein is CASSELGDVYEQYF.